This is a list of T cell receptor beta chains from one sample in a study of shared clonotypes between healthy human individuals. Here immunoSEQ multiplex PCR was the method, and the copy in TCRdb shows in-frame clones only, minus some. The table has roughly 1 million clones, under 80% seen once; the top ten hold approximately 1.5%. Sample: memory CD4+ T cells sorted from blood. The receptors were sampled from a young man in good health. The CDR3 runs from the conserved cysteine through the conserved F or W. D genes are given only for firm matches. The size field is filled for only some rows; it gives once, few, many or a size class.

v_call	d_call	clone_size	j_call	cdr3_nt	cdr3_aa
TRBV2	TRBD1	.	TRBJ1-1	TGTGCCAGCAGGGGTTTGGGACAGGGCGTAGGTGAAGCTTTCTTT	CASRGLGQGVGEAFF
TRBV5-1	TRBD1	.	TRBJ2-1	TGCGCCAGCAGCCCGGACAGGGGGCGCCGAGATGAGCAGTTCTTC	CASSPDRGRRDEQFF
TRBV5-1	TRBD1	few	TRBJ2-1	TGCGCCAGCAGCTTGGATTCGGGACAGGGAATGAATGAGCAGTTCTTC	CASSLDSGQGMNEQFF
TRBV5-1	.	few	TRBJ1-1	TGCGCCAGCAGCTTTGGACCCTCGAGCTCTGAAGCTTTCTTT	CASSFGPSSSEAFF
TRBV19	.	once	TRBJ2-7	TGTGCCAGTAGTTCGACAGTGATCACCTACGAGCAGTACTTC	CASSSTVITYEQYF
TRBV5-4	.	.	TRBJ1-1	TGTGCCAGCAGCTTGTCGGGGGCCGGGGCTTTCTTT	CASSLSGAGAFF
TRBV2	TRBD1	.	TRBJ1-1	TGTGCCAGCAGCCGGGGACAGGGAAACACTGAAGCTTTCTTT	CASSRGQGNTEAFF
TRBV23-1	.	few	TRBJ1-6	TGCGCCAGCAGTAAGGGGGAACCTAATTCACCCCTCCACTTT	CASSKGEPNSPLHF
TRBV6-6	.	.	TRBJ1-2	TGTGCCAGCAGTTACTCGATTCCGGGATCCCCAACGGGCTACACCTTC	CASSYSIPGSPTGYTF
TRBV11-2	.	.	TRBJ1-5	TGTGCCAGCAGCAGGATAGGGAGTAATCAGCCCCAGCATTTT	CASSRIGSNQPQHF
TRBV10-3	.	.	TRBJ2-7	TGTGCCATCAGTGACTCTGCGGAAGGGGTCTACGAGCAGTACTTC	CAISDSAEGVYEQYF
TRBV7-8	TRBD1	.	TRBJ1-1	TGTGCCAGCAGCCCCAGGACAGGGGAAGCTTTCTTT	CASSPRTGEAFF
TRBV30	TRBD1	.	TRBJ1-1	TGTGCCTGGAATCCCAACAGGGGCAACACTGAAGCTTTCTTT	CAWNPNRGNTEAFF